This passage covers 15 T cell receptor beta chains from one sample sequenced in a study of memory CD4+ T cells and cytomegalovirus serostatus. The sort gate was single viable CD3+CD4+CD8-CD45RO+ cells for memory CD4+ T cells. TCRdb keeps only in-frame clones here, not all; method: immunoSEQ multiplex PCR. The repertoire has 65,000 to 95,000 clones, roughly 80% of them found once; the top ten carry roughly 0.8%. Sequencing was performed on memory CD4+ T cells from blood. These receptors all stem from an adult in good health and CMV-seronegative.

The chain joins TRBV7-9 to TRBJ2-1; D is perhaps TRBD1 (5 bases). The CDR3 extends over 16 amino acids. V was shortened by 2 bases and J by 4 bases, with 15 bases between the two germline ends. CDR1 and CDR2 (germline): SEHNR, FQNEAQ (reference sequence). In DNA form, the CDR3 reads TGTGCCAGCAGCTTAAGCGTAGGGGCCGAATACAATGAGCAGTTCTTC. Protein product: CASSLSVGAEYNEQFF.

The chain has TRBV7-9 and TRBJ1-1; possible D gene TRBD1, 5 bases. This CDR3 spans 15 amino acids. Per germline, CDR1 SEHNR and CDR2 FQNEAQ (reference sequence). With 5 bases removed from V and 1 base from J, the gap between germline ends came to 14 bases. The CDR3 loop reads CASSADTLGNTEAFF. CDR3 nucleotide sequence: TGTGCCAGCAGCGCGGACACTTTAGGGAACACTGAAGCTTTCTTT.

This clone was observed a few times. The rearrangement joins TRBV19 to TRBJ2-5; the D is unclear. Germline-derived CDR1 and CDR2 are LNHDA and SQIVND (reference sequence). The germline V and J ends were trimmed by 5 bases and 4 bases, with 11 bases remaining between them. The CDR3 is 13 amino acids. The CDR3 nucleotides read TGTGCCAGTAGTTTCGGGTTGGGAGAGACCCAGTACTTC. Protein product: CASSFGLGETQYF.

V and J are TRBV4-3 and TRBJ1-4, with TRBD1 as a possible D gene (5 bases). The CDR3 runs to 16 residues. V lost 2 bases to trimming and J lost 3 bases, with 13 bases between them. Germline V lookup: CDR1 LGHNA, CDR2 YSLEER. CDR3 sequence: CASSQTPGASNEKLFF. In DNA form, the CDR3 reads TGCGCCAGCAGCCAAACCCCCGGGGCTTCTAATGAAAAACTGTTTTTT.

This chain connects TRBV7-6 to TRBJ1-4; D is perhaps TRBD1 (6 bases). The length of the CDR3 is 16 residues. V shed 4 bases and J shed 0 bases, with 12 bases lying between them. Germline assignment: CDR1 SGHVS and CDR2 FNYEAQ. CDR3 in DNA: TGTGCCAGCAGCTCAACCGGGACAACAACTAATGAAAAACTGTTTTTT. This codes for CASSSTGTTTNEKLFF.

J is TRBJ1-5 and V is TRBV6-6; 7 positions agree with TRBD1. V lost 4 bases and J lost 2; bases outside the gene matches: 5. The CDR3 runs to 15 residues. From germline, CDR1 is MNHNY and CDR2 SVGAGI (reference sequence). The CDR3 here is CASSLSGTGNQPQHF. The CDR3 coding sequence is TGTGCCAGCAGTTTATCCGGGACAGGCAATCAGCCCCAGCATTTT.

The rearrangement uses TRBV19 and TRBJ1-1; a weak D match, TRBD1 (5 bases). CDR1 and CDR2 from the germline V gene are LNHDA and SQIVND (reference sequence). The CDR3 length is 15 residues. Trimming cost V 2 bases and J 0 bases, with 10 bases left between them. As DNA, the CDR3 is TGTGCCAGTAGTATACGGGGCAGGGTGAACACTGAAGCTTTCTTT. It codes for CASSIRGRVNTEAFF.

The genes are TRBV6-5 and TRBJ1-1; D might be TRBD1 (5 bases). The CDR3 has 15 residues. V dropped 6 bases and J dropped 10 bases, with 24 bases sitting between them. Germline CDR1 MNHEY, CDR2 SVGAGI. CDR3 in amino acids: CASRSSLIGTGGAFF. CDR3 in DNA: TGTGCCAGCAGGTCGAGCCTTATCGGGACCGGAGGAGCTTTCTTT.

The chain is built from TRBV5-1 and TRBJ2-1; the D is unclear. Trimming cost V 0 bases and J 6 bases, with 13 bases left between them. This CDR3 region has 15 residues. Germline CDR1 is SGHRS and CDR2 is YFSETQ. This CDR3 reads CASSLEGVYSNEQFF. CDR3 DNA: TGCGCCAGCAGCTTGGAGGGTGTGTACAGCAATGAGCAGTTCTTC.

This rearrangement joins TRBV5-1 to TRBJ1-4; perhaps TRBD1 as D (6 bases). Trimming removed 4 bases from V and 8 bases from J, with 18 bases in between. Germline CDR1 is SGHRS and CDR2 is YFSETQ. The CDR3 consists of 15 residues. In DNA, the CDR3 is TGCGCCAGCAGCCCGGGGGGGCAGCTGAGAGAAAAACTGTTTTTT. It specifies CASSPGGQLREKLFF.

J is TRBJ2-1 and V is TRBV6-1, with D perhaps TRBD2 (6 bases). Germline CDR1 is MNHNS and CDR2 is SASEGT. The length of the CDR3 is 14 residues. Trimming stripped 5 bases from V and 8 bases from J, with 16 bases between. DNA for the CDR3: TGTGCCAGCAGTTCAAGGACTGGAGGGGATGAGCAGTTCTTC. Translated: CASSSRTGGDEQFF.

V usage is TRBV6-6 and J usage is TRBJ1-1, with D perhaps matching TRBD1 (5 bases). CDR3 length: 14 amino acids. V gave up 7 bases and J gave up 1 base, with 13 bases separating them. Germline CDR1 reads MNHNY; CDR2 reads SVGAGI (reference sequence). The CDR3 is CASTRGPGNTEAFF. The CDR3 DNA sequence: TGTGCCAGCACCCGGGGCCCGGGGAACACTGAAGCTTTCTTT.

The rearrangement uses TRBV6-5 and TRBJ1-6; 9 bases line up with TRBD1. V was pared by 2 bases and J by 7 bases, with 6 bases of the junction left unmatched. The length of the CDR3 is 16 residues. Looked up from germline, CDR1 is MNHEY and CDR2 is SVGAGI. The CDR3 coding sequence is TGTGCCAGCAGTTACACCGGGACAGGGTCGAATTCACCCCTCCACTTT. Protein sequence: CASSYTGTGSNSPLHF.

The rearrangement uses TRBV29-1 and TRBJ2-3, with 10 bases aligning to TRBD2. The germline V gene has CDR1 SQVTM and CDR2 ANQGSEA. The CDR3 spans 14 residues. V lost 7 bases to trimming and J lost 1 base; unmatched junction nucleotides: 5. CDR3 in amino acids: CSADLAGGTDTQYF. The CDR3 DNA reads as TGCAGCGCAGATCTAGCGGGGGGCACAGATACGCAGTATTTT.

The chain couples TRBV29-1 to TRBJ1-1; D unclear. Per the germline V gene, CDR1 is SQVTM and CDR2 is ANQGSEA. This CDR3 is 14 amino acids long. V was pared by 0 bases and J by 6 bases, with 14 bases between. The CDR3 reads CSVEDSPNSPEAFF. The DNA of the CDR3 is TGCAGCGTTGAAGATTCTCCTAATAGCCCTGAAGCTTTCTTT.